These 8 T cell receptor beta chains share one sample of origin, sequenced in a study of blood T cell repertoires in COVID-19 (dated by TCRdb to between 2020 and 2021). Library preparation used the immunoSEQ multiplex PCR assay. TCRdb retrieved this table from immuneACCESS and kept in-frame rearrangements only. Not all clones are present; in checked studies, unresolved V genes account for under half, and no reason is known for the remainder. Across this sample there are under 150,000 clones, with around 81% seen only once. The ten largest clones take up roughly a tenth of the sample. Sequenced input: peripheral blood. These receptors originate from a human donor in a cohort sampled during active COVID-19.

The CDR3 DNA reads as TGCAGCGTTCGGGACAGGGCACATGGCTACACCTTC. Translated, it gives CSVRDRAHGYTF. The gene calls are TRBV29-1 and TRBJ1-2; TRBD1 agrees at 9 bases. The CDR3 is 12 amino acids. V lost 5 bases to trimming and J lost 6 bases; unmatched junction nucleotides: 4. Germline CDR1 reads SQVTM; CDR2 reads ANQGSEA.

This CDR3 is CASSPSTGGVVNEQFF. As DNA, the CDR3 is TGTGCCAGCTCACCCTCTACAGGGGGCGTAGTCAATGAGCAGTTCTTC. The chain joins TRBV18 to TRBJ2-1, with 9 bases fitting TRBD1. Germline CDR1 KGHSH, CDR2 LQKENI. V dropped 3 bases and J dropped 6; count of bases not matched to a gene: 9. The CDR3 runs to 16 residues.

The chain employs TRBV5-8 and TRBJ2-1; 16 nucleotides align to TRBD2. V shed 4 bases and J 8 bases; nucleotides not matched to a gene: 6. CDR3 size: 16 residues. The germline gives CDR1 SGHTS, CDR2 YDEGEE. The CDR3 reads CASSVGTSGGADEQFF. CDR3 DNA: TGTGCCAGCAGCGTTGGGACTAGCGGGGGGGCTGATGAGCAGTTCTTC.

The V gene is TRBV5-1, the J gene TRBJ2-5; 9 bases fit TRBD2. The CDR3 has 16 amino acids. Trimming at V came to 2 bases and at J to 4 bases, leaving 9 bases not matched to a gene. CDR1 and CDR2 (germline): SGHRS, YFSETQ. Here the CDR3 reads CASSLGPASGTETQYF. The CDR3 nucleotides read TGCGCCAGCAGCTTAGGACCCGCTAGCGGGACAGAGACCCAGTACTTC. Supplemented by reference TRBV5-1 and TRBJ2-5, the full variable domain reads KAGVTQTPRYLIKTRGQQVTLSCSPISGHRSVSWYQQTPGQGLQFLFEYFSETQRNKGNFPGRFSGRQFSNSRSEMNVSTLELGDSALYLCASSLGPASGTETQYFGPGTRLLVL.

The V call is TRBV28, the J call TRBJ2-5; TRBD2 matches at 10 bases. Germline V gene sequence: CDR1 MDHEN, CDR2 SYDVKM. Trimming took 3 bases from V and 5 from J; bases not matched to a gene: 6. The CDR3 is made up of 15 amino acids. The CDR3 coding sequence is TGTGCCAGCAGTTTCGCTAGCGGGGGCATGGAGACCCAGTACTTC. Its translation is CASSFASGGMETQYF.

This clone was seen a handful of times. The chain couples TRBV6-5 to TRBJ1-2; 9 positions agree with TRBD1. V was clipped by 7 bases and J by 4 bases; unmatched bases: 7. The CDR3 is 14 residues long. Germline CDR1 reads MNHEY; CDR2 reads SVGAGI. CDR3 in amino acids: CASMRTGDFYGYTF. CDR3 nucleotide sequence: TGTGCCAGCATGAGGACAGGGGACTTCTATGGCTACACCTTC.

The chain uses TRBV7-9 and TRBJ2-4, with D maybe TRBD2 (5 bases). With 4 bases removed from V and 0 bases from J, the gap between germline ends came to 16 bases. Germline V gives CDR1 SEHNR, CDR2 FQNEAQ (reference sequence). There are 17 residues in the CDR3. CDR3 bases: TGTGCCAGCAGCTCCGAGGACTTATCCCTAGCCAAAAACATTCAGTACTTC. Translation gives CASSSEDLSLAKNIQYF.

The chain couples TRBV2 to TRBJ2-4, with 12 bases that match TRBD2. Trimming cost V 6 bases and J 7 bases; bases outside gene matches: 4. CDR3 length equals 14 residues. The germline CDR1 and CDR2 sequences are SNHLY and FYNNEI. In DNA form, the CDR3 reads TGTGCCAGCAGCCTAGCGGGGGGGCGGAACATTCAGTACTTC. This gives the protein CASSLAGGRNIQYF. Based on the CDR3 plus reference TRBV2 and TRBJ2-4, the full variable domain is EPEVTQTPSHQVTQMGQEVILRCVPISNHLYFYWYRQILGQKVEFLVSFYNNEISEKSEIFDDQFSVERPDGSNFTLKIRSTKLEDSAMYFCASSLAGGRNIQYFGAGTRLSVL.